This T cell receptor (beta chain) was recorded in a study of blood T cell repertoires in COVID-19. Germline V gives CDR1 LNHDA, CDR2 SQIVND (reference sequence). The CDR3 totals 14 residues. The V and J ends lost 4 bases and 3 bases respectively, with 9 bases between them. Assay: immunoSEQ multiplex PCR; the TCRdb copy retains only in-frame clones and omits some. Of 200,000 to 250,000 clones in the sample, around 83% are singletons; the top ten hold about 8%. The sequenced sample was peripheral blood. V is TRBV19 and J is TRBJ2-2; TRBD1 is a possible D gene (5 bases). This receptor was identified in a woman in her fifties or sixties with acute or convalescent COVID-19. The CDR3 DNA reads TGTGCCAGTAGTACCCCGACAGACACCGGGGAGCTGTTTTTT. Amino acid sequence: CASSTPTDTGELFF.